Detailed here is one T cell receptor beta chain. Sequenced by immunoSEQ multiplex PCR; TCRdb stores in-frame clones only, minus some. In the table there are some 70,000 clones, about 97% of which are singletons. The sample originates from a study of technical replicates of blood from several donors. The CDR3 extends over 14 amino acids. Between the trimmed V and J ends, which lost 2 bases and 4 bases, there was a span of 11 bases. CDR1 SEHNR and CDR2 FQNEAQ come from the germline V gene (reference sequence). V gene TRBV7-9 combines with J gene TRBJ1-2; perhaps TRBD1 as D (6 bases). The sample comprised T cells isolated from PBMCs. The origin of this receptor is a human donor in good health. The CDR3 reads CASSLTGTGYGYTF. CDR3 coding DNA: TGTGCCAGCAGCTTAACAGGGACGGGCTATGGCTACACCTTC.